Shown below are 22 T cell receptor beta chains from a single sample sequenced in a study of blood T cell repertoires in COVID-19. The table came from immunoSEQ multiplex PCR; TCRdb's copy has only in-frame clones and leaves some out. The data contain roughly 130,000 clones, 80% to 90% of them singletons. The sequenced sample was peripheral blood. All receptors derive from a man aged 60-69 years with active or convalescent COVID-19.

The table lists this clone with a count of one. The J gene is TRBJ1-2, the V gene TRBV5-1; 7 positions match TRBD1. Germline CDR1 is SGHRS and CDR2 is YFSETQ. V lost 4 bases to trimming and J lost 4 bases; unmatched junction nucleotides: 13. The CDR3 is 16 residues long. The CDR3 DNA reads TGCGCCAGCAGCCCTCGACAGGGCTCCTCGTCCTATGGCTACACCTTC. Its translation is CASSPRQGSSSYGYTF.

This chain connects TRBV7-2 to TRBJ1-4; D call uncertain. CDR3 length: 15 residues. Germline V gene sequence: CDR1 SGHTA, CDR2 FQGNSA. Trimming cost V 1 base and J 0 bases, with 6 bases left between them. The CDR3 sequence is CASSLDSATNEKLFF. In DNA, the CDR3 is TGTGCCAGCAGCTTAGACAGTGCAACTAATGAAAAACTGTTTTTT.

In this sample, this clone turned up once. The genes are TRBV28 and TRBJ2-2, with 10 bases matching TRBD1. The germline gives CDR1 MDHEN, CDR2 SYDVKM. J was trimmed by 4 bases and V by 2 bases; bases with no gene match: 7. The CDR3 sequence is 17 residues long. DNA of the CDR3: TGTGCCAGCAGTTTAGAGAGGACAGGGGGTGGCACCGGGGAGCTGTTTTTT. Its protein is CASSLERTGGGTGELFF.

The chain carries TRBV30 and TRBJ1-2; 8 nucleotides agree with TRBD1. Germline lookup yields CDR1 GTSNPN and CDR2 SVGIG (reference sequence). V gave up 2 bases and J gave up 4 bases; unmatched junction bases: 6. The CDR3 sequence is 14 residues long. CDR3 sequence (DNA): TGTGCCTGGAGTCTGGACAGGGTTATCTATGGCTACACCTTC. As protein: CAWSLDRVIYGYTF. Full variable domain (missing parts from reference TRBV30 and TRBJ1-2): SQTIHQWPATLVQPVGSPLSLECTVEGTSNPNLYWYRQAAGRGLQLLFYSVGIGQISSEVPQNLSASRPQDRQFILSSKKLLLSDSGFYLCAWSLDRVIYGYTFGSGTRLTVV.

The rearrangement uses TRBV28 and TRBJ2-7; D perhaps matches TRBD1 (6 bases). Germline CDR1 and CDR2: MDHEN and SYDVKM. The CDR3 loop spans 15 amino acids. Trimming shortened V by 3 bases and J by 2 bases, and 14 bases separated the two germline ends. The CDR3 loop reads CASSFLTGTTYEQYF. CDR3 in DNA: TGTGCCAGCAGTTTTCTTACCGGGACAACCTACGAGCAGTACTTC. The full variable domain, rest sourced from reference TRBV28 and TRBJ2-7, is DVKVTQSSRYLVKRTGEKVFLECVQDMDHENMFWYRQDPGLGLRLIYFSYDVKMKEKGDIPEGYSVSREKKERFSLILESASTNQTSMYLCASSFLTGTTYEQYFGPGTRLTVT.

This clone was detected only a few times. The rearrangement uses TRBV19 and TRBJ2-7, with TRBD2 identical over 9 bases. J gave up 4 bases and V 3 bases, and 7 bases lay outside the gene matches. The CDR3 has 15 residues. From germline, CDR1 is LNHDA and CDR2 SQIVND (reference sequence). The CDR3 DNA sequence: TGTGCCAGTAGTATCCGGCGGGAGGGCCTGTACGAGCAGTACTTC. It is translated as CASSIRREGLYEQYF. Filled out from reference TRBV19 and TRBJ2-7, the complete variable domain reads DGGITQSPKYLFRKEGQNVTLSCEQNLNHDAMYWYRQDPGQGLRLIYYSQIVNDFQKGDIAEGYSVSREKKESFPLTVTSAQKNPTAFYLCASSIRREGLYEQYFGPGTRLTVT.

The CDR3 DNA reads TGTGCCAGCTCACCACCGACTAGCGGAGGGGGCAATGAGCAGTTCTTC. Its translation: CASSPPTSGGGNEQFF. This chain connects TRBV18 to TRBJ2-1; 9 nucleotides agree with TRBD2. The germline gives CDR1 KGHSH, CDR2 LQKENI. The V gene end was trimmed by 0 bases and the J gene end by 6 bases; junction bases not matched to a gene: 6. This CDR3 comprises 16 residues.

The chain uses TRBV7-6 and TRBJ2-1; maybe TRBD2 (6 bases). V shed 5 bases and J shed 4 bases, with 21 bases lying between them. The CDR3 has 17 residues. Per germline, CDR1 SGHVS and CDR2 FNYEAQ. The CDR3 DNA reads as TGTGCCAGCAGCATCGGAAGCGTAGCGGCGAGTTACAATGAGCAGTTCTTC. Translated: CASSIGSVAASYNEQFF.

The chain joins TRBV5-1 to TRBJ2-1; D possibly corresponds to TRBD1 (7 bases). V lost 5 bases and J lost 7, with 10 bases in between. This CDR3 has 12 residues. Looked up from germline, CDR1 is SGHRS and CDR2 is YFSETQ. CDR3 DNA sequence: TGCGCCAGCAGGGAGGGGGCAAATGAGCAGTTCTTC. Residues: CASREGANEQFF.

CDR3 residues: CASSWDRVGYEQYF. The DNA for the CDR3 is TGTGCCAGCAGTTGGGACAGGGTGGGCTACGAGCAGTACTTC. The V gene is TRBV6-5, the J gene TRBJ2-7; 9 bases fit TRBD1. The ends lost 4 bases at V and 3 bases at J; junction bases unmatched: 4. From germline, CDR1 is MNHEY and CDR2 SVGAGI. The CDR3 loop spans 14 amino acids.

This sequence joins TRBV6-5 and TRBJ2-7; D is unclear. The CDR3 totals 14 residues. The V gene lost 6 bases and the J gene lost 1 base, with 13 bases spanning the gap. Germline CDR1 is MNHEY and CDR2 is SVGAGI. The CDR3 protein is CASRPQTVSYEQYF. CDR3 nucleotides: TGTGCCAGCAGGCCACAAACAGTTTCCTACGAGCAGTACTTC.

V gene TRBV2 combines with J gene TRBJ1-5; 8 bases map to TRBD1. After removal of 5 bases from V and 1 base from J, the junction contained 7 bases not matched to a gene. This CDR3 comprises 16 residues. Germline V gives CDR1 SNHLY, CDR2 FYNNEI. CDR3 sequence: CASSKIQGGSNQPQHF. The CDR3 DNA follows: TGTGCCAGCAGTAAGATACAGGGGGGGAGCAATCAGCCCCAGCATTTT.

V is TRBV3-1 (or the pseudogene TRBV3-2) and J is TRBJ2-7; the match to TRBD2 covers 13 bases. The CDR3 consists of 15 residues. Germline CDR1 is LGHDT and CDR2 is YNNKEL (reference sequence). J gave up 7 bases and V 5 bases, and 8 bases lay outside the gene matches. CDR3 amino acids: CASSSLAGGRVEQYF. Here the CDR3 DNA reads TGTGCCAGCAGCTCACTAGCGGGAGGGAGAGTAGAGCAGTACTTC.

V gene TRBV3-1 (or the pseudogene TRBV3-2) combines with J gene TRBJ1-1, with D possibly matching TRBD1 (5 bases). The CDR3 sequence is 14 residues long. CDR1 LGHDT and CDR2 YNNKEL come from the germline V gene (reference sequence). Trimming removed 4 bases at V and 8 bases at J, with 17 bases between. The CDR3 loop is CASSLQGWRSEAFF. The CDR3, as DNA: TGTGCCAGCAGCCTTCAGGGTTGGCGGTCCGAAGCTTTCTTT.

V gene TRBV29-1 combines with J gene TRBJ2-2, with 7 positions matching TRBD2. V dropped 4 bases and J dropped 2; count of bases not matched to a gene: 7. The CDR3 consists of 15 residues. Germline CDR1 SQVTM, CDR2 ANQGSEA. Written as DNA, the CDR3 is TGCAGCGTTGGGTTACCGGGAGGAAACACCGGGGAGCTGTTTTTT. It codes for CSVGLPGGNTGELFF.

V and J are TRBV28 and TRBJ2-2; D remains unclear. This CDR3 spans 15 amino acids. V was pared by 5 bases and J by 4 bases, with 14 bases between. Germline CDR1 and CDR2: MDHEN and SYDVKM. The CDR3, as DNA: TGTGCCAGCAGTCCTCCGGCGGTGCTCACCGGGGAGCTGTTTTTT. Its translation: CASSPPAVLTGELFF.

V and J are TRBV21-1 and TRBJ1-6. TRBV21-1 is flagged as a pseudogene. The CDR3 has 14 amino acids. CDR3 in amino acids: CASLMGEHNSPLHF. The CDR3, as DNA: TGTGCCAGCCTCATGGGAGAACATAATTCACCCCTCCACTTT.

This chain links TRBV12-3 or TRBV12-4 with TRBJ2-7, with TRBD2 as a possible D gene (6 bases). This CDR3 contains 13 residues. Trimming stripped 6 bases from V and 3 bases from J, with 12 bases between. CDR3 sequence: CASRTRANYEQYF. CDR3 DNA: TGTGCCAGCAGGACTAGGGCCAACTACGAGCAGTACTTC.

The rearrangement joins TRBV20-1 to TRBJ1-4; D perhaps matches TRBD1 (6 bases). The V gene's germline CDR1 is DFQATT and CDR2 SNEGSKA (reference sequence). Trimming cost V 3 bases and J 0 bases, with 14 bases left between them. The CDR3 sequence is 16 residues long. The CDR3 sequence is CSASGGRGSTNEKLFF. CDR3 coding DNA: TGCAGTGCTAGTGGAGGCAGGGGTTCAACTAATGAAAAACTGTTTTTT.

Written as DNA, the CDR3 is TGTGCCAGCTCACCGATAACAGGGCTTGGCGGCAATCAGCCCCAGCATTTT. It is translated as CASSPITGLGGNQPQHF. V and J are TRBV18 and TRBJ1-5; a possible D gene is TRBD1 (6 bases). CDR3 length equals 17 residues. V lost 3 bases, J lost 2 bases, and 17 bases lay in between. Germline V gene lookup returns CDR1 KGHSH and CDR2 LQKENI.

In DNA form, the CDR3 reads TGTGCCAGCAGTTCCCTGACTAGCGGGAGGGAGACCCAGTACTTC. Translation: CASSSLTSGRETQYF. The chain couples TRBV6-2 or TRBV6-3 to TRBJ2-5; TRBD2 aligns across 13 bases. The CDR3 has 15 amino acids. Germline values: CDR1 MNHEY, CDR2 SVGEGT. The J segment lost 5 bases and the V segment lost 4 bases, leaving 4 bases of the junction unmatched.

V gene TRBV9 combines with J gene TRBJ2-3; the D gene is possibly TRBD1 (6 bases). Trimming took off 0 bases at V and 1 base at J, with 12 bases between the two ends. The CDR3 has 16 amino acids. From germline, CDR1 is SGDLS and CDR2 YYNGEE. CDR3 sequence reads: CASSVGGRSGTDTQYF. CDR3 coding DNA: TGTGCCAGCAGCGTAGGGGGGCGGAGTGGCACAGATACGCAGTATTTT.